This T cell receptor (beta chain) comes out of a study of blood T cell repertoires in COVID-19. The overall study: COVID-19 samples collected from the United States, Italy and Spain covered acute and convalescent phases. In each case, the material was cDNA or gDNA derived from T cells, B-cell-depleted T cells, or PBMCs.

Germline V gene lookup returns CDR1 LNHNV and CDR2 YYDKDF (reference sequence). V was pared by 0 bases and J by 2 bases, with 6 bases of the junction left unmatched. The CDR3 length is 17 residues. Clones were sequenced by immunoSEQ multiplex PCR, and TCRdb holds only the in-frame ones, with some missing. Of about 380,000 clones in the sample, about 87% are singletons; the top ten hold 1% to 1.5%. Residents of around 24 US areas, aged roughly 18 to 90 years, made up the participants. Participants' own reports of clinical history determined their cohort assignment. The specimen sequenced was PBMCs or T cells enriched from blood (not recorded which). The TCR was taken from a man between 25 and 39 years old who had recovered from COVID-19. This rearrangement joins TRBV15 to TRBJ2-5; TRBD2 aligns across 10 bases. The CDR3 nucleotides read TGTGCCACCAGCAGAGATTATGCTAGCGGGGGACAAGAGACCCAGTACTTC. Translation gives CATSRDYASGGQETQYF.